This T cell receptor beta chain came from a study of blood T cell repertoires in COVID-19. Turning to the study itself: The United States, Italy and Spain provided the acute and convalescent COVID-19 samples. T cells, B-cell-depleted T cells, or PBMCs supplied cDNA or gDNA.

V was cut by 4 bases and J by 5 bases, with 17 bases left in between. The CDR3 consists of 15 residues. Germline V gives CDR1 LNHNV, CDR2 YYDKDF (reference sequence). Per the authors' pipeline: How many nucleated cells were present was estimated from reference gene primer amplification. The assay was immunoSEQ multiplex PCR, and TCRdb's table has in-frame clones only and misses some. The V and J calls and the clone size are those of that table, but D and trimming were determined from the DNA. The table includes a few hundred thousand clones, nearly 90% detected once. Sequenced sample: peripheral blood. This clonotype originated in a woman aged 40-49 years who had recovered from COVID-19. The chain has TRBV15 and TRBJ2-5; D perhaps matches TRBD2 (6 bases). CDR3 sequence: CATSITPGLWETQYF. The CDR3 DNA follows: TGTGCCACCAGCATCACCCCGGGACTGTGGGAGACCCAGTACTTC.